The T cell receptor (beta chain) described here comes from a study of control samples from healthy donors and cancer patients. Profiling relied on immunoSEQ multiplex PCR, and the TCRdb table lists in-frame clones only, not all of them. Of about 120,000 clones listed, roughly 92% are singletons. Germline lookup yields CDR1 MDHEN and CDR2 SYDVKM. There are 14 residues in the CDR3. J gave up 3 bases and V 6 bases, and 8 bases lay outside the gene matches. Sequencing was carried out using blood. The chain carries TRBV28 and TRBJ2-7, with 7 positions matching TRBD2. The source is a man aged 25 to 45 in good health. CDR3: CASRGYGGNYEQYF. CDR3 coding DNA: TGTGCCAGCAGGGGATACGGGGGGAACTACGAGCAGTACTTC.